The rows below give T cell receptor beta chains drawn from one sample of a study of shared clonotypes between healthy human individuals. Assay: immunoSEQ multiplex PCR; the TCRdb copy retains only in-frame clones and omits some. The table shows over a million clones, with more than 65% occurring only once. Sequencing was performed on memory CD4+ T cells sorted from blood. The source is a man aged 18 to 30 in good health. CDR3s include the opening cysteine and the closing phenylalanine or tryptophan. D genes are given only for firm matches. Clone size is stated in some rows and not others, as once, few, many or a class when expanded.

CDR3: CASSERHGNSGNTIYF
DNA: TGTGCCAGCAGTGAACGGCACGGAAACTCTGGAAACACCATATATTTT
V: TRBV6-1
D: NA
size: NA
J: TRBJ1-3

CDR3: CASSPSKDRTEAFF
DNA: TGTGCCAGCAGCCCCTCCAAAGATCGGACTGAAGCTTTCTTT
V: TRBV7-2
D: NA
size: few
J: TRBJ1-1

CDR3: CASSLRGPAIYEQYF
DNA: TGTGCCAGCAGCCTTAGGGGACCCGCGATTTACGAGCAGTACTTC
V: TRBV11-1
D: NA
size: once
J: TRBJ2-7

CDR3: CASSLTGKPYEQYF
DNA: TGTGCCAGCAGTCTCACCGGGAAACCCTACGAGCAGTACTTC
V: TRBV28
D: NA
size: NA
J: TRBJ2-7

CDR3: CASSLDSATDTQYF
DNA: TGCGCCAGCAGCTTGGACAGTGCCACAGATACGCAGTATTTT
V: TRBV5-1
D: NA
size: NA
J: TRBJ2-3

CDR3: CAISESRPLENYEQYF
DNA: TGTGCCATCAGTGAGTCTCGGCCCCTGGAGAACTACGAGCAGTACTTC
V: TRBV10-3
D: NA
size: NA
J: TRBJ2-7

CDR3: CASSTDRGRSGELFF
DNA: TGTGCCAGTAGCACGGACAGGGGGCGGTCCGGGGAGCTGTTTTTT
V: TRBV19
D: TRBD1
size: once
J: TRBJ2-2

CDR3: CASAAPRQGVYEQYF
DNA: TGTGCCAGCGCAGCCCCGCGACAGGGGGTCTACGAGCAGTACTTC
V: TRBV28
D: TRBD1
size: NA
J: TRBJ2-7

CDR3: CASSYLFGRGDTQYF
DNA: TGTGCCAGCAGTTACCTTTTCGGGAGAGGAGATACGCAGTATTTT
V: TRBV6-6
D: NA
size: NA
J: TRBJ2-3

CDR3: CASSLRVAGGVEKLFF
DNA: TGCGCCAGCAGCTTGCGAGTGGCAGGGGGCGTTGAAAAACTGTTTTTT
V: TRBV5-1
D: TRBD1
size: NA
J: TRBJ1-4

CDR3: CASSPGLGSYEQYF
DNA: TGTGCCAGCTCACCGGGACTAGGGTCATACGAGCAGTACTTC
V: TRBV18
D: TRBD2
size: once
J: TRBJ2-7

CDR3: CASRSQSNTEAFF
DNA: TGTGCCAGCCGTTCCCAGTCGAACACTGAAGCTTTCTTT
V: TRBV6-4
D: NA
size: few
J: TRBJ1-1

CDR3: CASSRDRNSYNSPLHF
DNA: TGCGCCAGCAGCCGGGACAGGAACTCCTATAATTCACCCCTCCACTTT
V: TRBV5-1
D: TRBD1
size: many
J: TRBJ1-6

CDR3: CAISLGAGSSYEQYF
DNA: TGTGCCATCTCCTTGGGAGCGGGGAGCTCCTACGAGCAGTACTTC
V: TRBV10-3
D: TRBD2
size: many
J: TRBJ2-7